These 4 T cell receptor beta chains originate from one sample sequenced in a study of blood T cells in healthy people across ages. A J-beta primer mix and a sample-barcoded 5' primer were used in a second PCR of roughly 6 to 11 cycles. TCRdb processed the 5' RACE reads anew with MiXCR; each CDR3 protein has one entry. The sample lists about 1.6 million distinct CDR3 sequences, around 35% occurring once. Material: blood. The origin of the receptors is a young woman in good health.

This chain connects TRBV7-9 to TRBJ2-7; tentatively, D is TRBD1 or TRBD2 (5 bases each). This CDR3 region has 16 residues. The germline gives CDR1 SEHNR, CDR2 FQNEAQ (reference sequence). V lost 1 base to trimming and J lost 3 bases, with 16 bases between them. Here the CDR3 reads CASSLGVRGRDYEQYF. CDR3 in DNA: TGTGCCAGCAGCTTAGGGGTTAGGGGTCGGGACTACGAGCAGTACTTC.

The J gene is TRBJ1-5, the V gene TRBV6-2 or TRBV6-3; tentatively, D is TRBD1 (5 bases). This CDR3 contains 14 residues. Germline values: CDR1 MNHEY, CDR2 SVGEGT. V was cut by 5 bases and J by 7 bases, with 15 bases left in between. Here the CDR3 reads CASSGDAGRQPQHF. Here the CDR3 DNA reads TGTGCCAGCAGTGGGGACGCAGGCAGGCAGCCCCAGCATTTT.

This clonotype was seen only a few times. The chain employs TRBV7-2 and TRBJ2-1, with 11 bases identical to TRBD2. V lost 1 base, J lost 12 bases, and 14 bases stayed unmatched. Germline CDR1 is SGHTA and CDR2 is FQGNSA. The CDR3 extends over 17 amino acids. The DNA for the CDR3 is TGTGCCAGCAGCTTAGTAGCGGGAGGGCCGTCACCAGTATCGCAGTTCTTC. This encodes CASSLVAGGPSPVSQFF.

J is TRBJ2-7 and V is TRBV28; 10 bases align to TRBD2. V shed 3 bases, J shed 4 bases, and the junction held 6 bases outside the gene matches. There are 15 residues in the CDR3. Germline assignment: CDR1 MDHEN and CDR2 SYDVKM. The CDR3 loop is CASSFLAGELYEQYF. The CDR3 DNA reads as TGTGCCAGCAGTTTCCTAGCGGGAGAGCTGTACGAGCAGTACTTC.